The following is a T cell receptor (beta chain) sequence with its context. Its antigen is unidentified. The sample comes from a study of OX40 agonist ivuxolimab in advanced cancers. About the study: Patients were 82.7% male with ages roughly 20 to 85, mean about 60. Participants could have had prior anti-PD-1, anti-PD-L1 or anti-CTLA-4 therapy, and more than 35% had some. Partial responses occurred in Three dose-escalation patients, one with hepatocellular carcinoma and two with cutaneous melanoma.

Whole-study results and caveats: At 0.1 to 3.0 mg/kg and by week 6, clonal expansion occurred in CD4+ and CD8+ blood T cells.

The CDR3 consists of 15 residues. Germline CDR1 reads SGHRS; CDR2 reads YFSETQ. V shed 3 bases, J shed 6 bases, and the junction held 10 bases outside the gene matches. TCRdb's copy holds only in-frame clones and misses some; the assay was immunoSEQ multiplex PCR. The sample carries under 100,000 clones, approximately 80% recorded once. The specimen comprised CD4+ or CD8+ T cells sorted from blood, sampled in a trial of the OX40 agonist ivuxolimab. The chain combines TRBV5-1 with TRBJ2-3; TRBD2 aligns across 7 bases. The TCR was taken from an adult with an advanced solid tumor such as melanoma, head and neck, liver or kidney cancer. The chain's CDR3 is CASSSPGRHTDTQYF. CDR3 nucleotide sequence: TGCGCCAGCAGCTCACCCGGGAGGCATACCGATACGCAGTATTTT.